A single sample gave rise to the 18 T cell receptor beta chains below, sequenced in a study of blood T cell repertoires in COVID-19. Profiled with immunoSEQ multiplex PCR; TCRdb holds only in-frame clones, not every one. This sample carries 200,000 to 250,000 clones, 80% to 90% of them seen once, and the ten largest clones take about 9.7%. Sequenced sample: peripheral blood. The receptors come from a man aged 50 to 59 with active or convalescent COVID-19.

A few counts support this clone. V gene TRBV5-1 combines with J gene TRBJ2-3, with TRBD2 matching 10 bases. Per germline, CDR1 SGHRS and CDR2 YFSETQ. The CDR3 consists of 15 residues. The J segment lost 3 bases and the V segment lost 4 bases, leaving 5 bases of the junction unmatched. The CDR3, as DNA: TGCGCCAGCAGCGTAGGACTAGCGGTGACAGATACGCAGTATTTT. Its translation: CASSVGLAVTDTQYF.

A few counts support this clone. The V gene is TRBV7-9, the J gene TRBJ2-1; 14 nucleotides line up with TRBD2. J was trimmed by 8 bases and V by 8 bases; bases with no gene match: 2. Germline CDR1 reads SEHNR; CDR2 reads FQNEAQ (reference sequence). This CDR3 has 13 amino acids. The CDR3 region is CASGTSGSDEQFF. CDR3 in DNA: TGTGCCAGCGGGACTAGCGGGAGCGATGAGCAGTTCTTC.

CDR3 coding DNA: TGTGCCAGCAGCCCCCGTCGGGGGGGCCGACTGGAGACCCAGTACTTC. Amino acids: CASSPRRGGRLETQYF. J is TRBJ2-5 and V is TRBV5-4; TRBD2 matches 8 bases. The trim removed 4 bases at V and 5 bases at J, leaving 13 bases unmatched. The CDR3 has 16 residues. Germline assignment: CDR1 SGHNT and CDR2 YYREEE (reference sequence).

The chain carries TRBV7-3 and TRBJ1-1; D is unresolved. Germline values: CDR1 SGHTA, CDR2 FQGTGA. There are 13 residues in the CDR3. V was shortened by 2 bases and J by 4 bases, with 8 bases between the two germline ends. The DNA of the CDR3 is TGTGCCAGCAGCTTAGGGTCAGGCACTGAAGCTTTCTTT. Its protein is CASSLGSGTEAFF.

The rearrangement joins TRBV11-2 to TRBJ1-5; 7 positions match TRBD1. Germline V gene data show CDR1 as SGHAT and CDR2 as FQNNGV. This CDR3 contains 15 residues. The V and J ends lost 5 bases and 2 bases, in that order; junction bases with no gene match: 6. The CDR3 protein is CASSLGQLGNQPQHF. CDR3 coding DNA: TGTGCCAGCAGCCTGGGACAGCTGGGCAATCAGCCCCAGCATTTT.

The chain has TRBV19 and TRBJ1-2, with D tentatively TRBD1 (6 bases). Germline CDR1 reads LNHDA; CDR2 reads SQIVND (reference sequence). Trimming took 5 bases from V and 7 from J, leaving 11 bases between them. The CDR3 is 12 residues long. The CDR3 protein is CASSPGTPGYTF. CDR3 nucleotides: TGTGCCAGTAGTCCCGGGACACCTGGCTACACCTTC.

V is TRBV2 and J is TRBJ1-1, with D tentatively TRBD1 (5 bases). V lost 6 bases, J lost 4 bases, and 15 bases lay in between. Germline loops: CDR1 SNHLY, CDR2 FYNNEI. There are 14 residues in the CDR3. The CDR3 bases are TGTGCCAGCAGCGACCGGGGGGATAGCACTGAAGCTTTCTTT. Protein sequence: CASSDRGDSTEAFF.

The CDR3 nucleotides are TGCGCCAGCAGCTTGGCGCTAGCGGGAACCTACGAGCAGTACTTC. Protein product: CASSLALAGTYEQYF. This chain links TRBV5-1 with TRBJ2-7; TRBD2 matches at 9 bases. V lost 0 bases to trimming and J lost 2 bases; unmatched junction nucleotides: 3. The CDR3 is 15 residues long. Germline V gives CDR1 SGHRS, CDR2 YFSETQ.

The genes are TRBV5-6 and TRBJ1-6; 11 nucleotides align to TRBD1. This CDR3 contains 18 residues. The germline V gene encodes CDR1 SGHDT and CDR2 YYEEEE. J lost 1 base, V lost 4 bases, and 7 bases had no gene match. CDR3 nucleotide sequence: TGTGCCAGCAGCACCGGACAGGGGGCGCCTTCCTATAATTCACCCCTCCACTTT. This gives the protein CASSTGQGAPSYNSPLHF.

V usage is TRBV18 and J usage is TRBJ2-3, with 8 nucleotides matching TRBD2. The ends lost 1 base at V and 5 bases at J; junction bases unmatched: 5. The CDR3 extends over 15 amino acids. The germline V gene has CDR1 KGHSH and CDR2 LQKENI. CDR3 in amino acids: CASSPQVAGLDTQYF. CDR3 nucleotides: TGTGCCAGCTCACCACAGGTAGCGGGGTTAGATACGCAGTATTTT.

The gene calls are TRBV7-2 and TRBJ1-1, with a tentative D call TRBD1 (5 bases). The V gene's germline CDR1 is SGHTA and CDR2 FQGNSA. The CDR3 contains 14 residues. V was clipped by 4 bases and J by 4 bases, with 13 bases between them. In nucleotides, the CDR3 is TGTGCCAGCAGCTGGCAGGGCAAAGGCACTGAAGCTTTCTTT. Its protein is CASSWQGKGTEAFF. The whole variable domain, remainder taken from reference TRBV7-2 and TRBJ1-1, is GAGVSQSPSNKVTEKGKDVELRCDPISGHTALYWYRQSLGQGLEFLIYFQGNSAPDKSGLPSDRFSAERTGGSVSTLTIQRTQQEDSAVYLCASSWQGKGTEAFFGQGTRLTVV.

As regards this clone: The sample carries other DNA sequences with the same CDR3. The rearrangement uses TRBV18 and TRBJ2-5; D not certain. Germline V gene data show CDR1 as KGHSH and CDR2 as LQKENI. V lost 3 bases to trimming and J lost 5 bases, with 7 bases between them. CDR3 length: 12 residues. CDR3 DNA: TGTGCCAGCTCACCCCAGAGGGAGACCCAGTACTTC. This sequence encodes CASSPQRETQYF.

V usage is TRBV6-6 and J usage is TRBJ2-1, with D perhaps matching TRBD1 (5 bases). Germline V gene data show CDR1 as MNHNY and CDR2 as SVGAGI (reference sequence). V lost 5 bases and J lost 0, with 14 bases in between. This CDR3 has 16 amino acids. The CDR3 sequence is CASSQIQASSYNEQFF. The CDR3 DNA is TGTGCCAGCAGTCAAATACAGGCGAGCTCCTACAATGAGCAGTTCTTC.

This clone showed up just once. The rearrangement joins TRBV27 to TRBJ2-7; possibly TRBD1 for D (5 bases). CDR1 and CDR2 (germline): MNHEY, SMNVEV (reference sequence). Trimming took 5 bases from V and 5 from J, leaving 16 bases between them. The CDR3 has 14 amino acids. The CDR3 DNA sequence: TGTGCCAGCAGTCGTTCGGGCAGGGTCAACGAGCAGTACTTC. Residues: CASSRSGRVNEQYF.

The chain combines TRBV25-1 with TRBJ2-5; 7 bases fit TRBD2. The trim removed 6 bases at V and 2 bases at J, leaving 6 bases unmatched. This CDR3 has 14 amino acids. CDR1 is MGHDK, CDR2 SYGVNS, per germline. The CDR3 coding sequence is TGTGCCAGCAGCCGGGACTACCAACAAGAGACCCAGTACTTC. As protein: CASSRDYQQETQYF.

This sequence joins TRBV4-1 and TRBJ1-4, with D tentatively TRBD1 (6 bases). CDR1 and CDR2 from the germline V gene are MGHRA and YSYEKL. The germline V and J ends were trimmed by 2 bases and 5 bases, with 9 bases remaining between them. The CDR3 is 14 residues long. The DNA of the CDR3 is TGCGCCAGCAGCCAACTTCAGGGGAATGAAAAACTGTTTTTT. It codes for CASSQLQGNEKLFF.

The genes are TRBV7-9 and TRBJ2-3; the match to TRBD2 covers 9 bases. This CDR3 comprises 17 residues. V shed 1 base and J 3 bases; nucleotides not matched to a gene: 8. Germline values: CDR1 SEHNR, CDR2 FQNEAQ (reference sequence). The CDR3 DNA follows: TGTGCCAGCAGCTTAGGGGCTAGCGGGATGATAACAGATACGCAGTATTTT. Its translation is CASSLGASGMITDTQYF.

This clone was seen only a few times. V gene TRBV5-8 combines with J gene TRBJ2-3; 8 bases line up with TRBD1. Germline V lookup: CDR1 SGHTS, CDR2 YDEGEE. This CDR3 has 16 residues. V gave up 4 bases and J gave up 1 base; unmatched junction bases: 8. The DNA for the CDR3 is TGTGCCAGCAGCCCAGGGGCAGGGGGCGGCACAGATACGCAGTATTTT. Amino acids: CASSPGAGGGTDTQYF. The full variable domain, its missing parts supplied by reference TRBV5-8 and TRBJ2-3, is EAGVTQSPTHLIKTRGQQATLRCSPISGHTSVYWYQQALGLGLQFLLWYDEGEERNRGNFPPRFSGRQFPNYSSELNVNALELEDSALYLCASSPGAGGGTDTQYFGPGTRLTVL.